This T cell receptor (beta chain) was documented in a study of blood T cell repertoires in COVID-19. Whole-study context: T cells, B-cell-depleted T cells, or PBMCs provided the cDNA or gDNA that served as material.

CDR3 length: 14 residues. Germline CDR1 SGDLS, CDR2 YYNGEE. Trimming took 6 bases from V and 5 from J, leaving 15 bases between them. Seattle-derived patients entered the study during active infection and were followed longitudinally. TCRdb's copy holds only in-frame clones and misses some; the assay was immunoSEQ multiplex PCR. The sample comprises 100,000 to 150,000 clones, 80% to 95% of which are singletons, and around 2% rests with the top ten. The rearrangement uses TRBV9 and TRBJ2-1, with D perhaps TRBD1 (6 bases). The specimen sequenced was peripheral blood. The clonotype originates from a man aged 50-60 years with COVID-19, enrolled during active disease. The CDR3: CASTQRQDHNEQFF. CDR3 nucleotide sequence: TGTGCCAGCACCCAACGACAGGACCACAATGAGCAGTTCTTC. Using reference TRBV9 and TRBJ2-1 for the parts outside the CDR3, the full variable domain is DSGVTQTPKHLITATGQRVTLRCSPRSGDLSVYWYQQSLDQGLQFLIQYYNGEERAKGNILERFSAQQFPDLHSELNLSSLELGDSALYFCASTQRQDHNEQFFGPGTRLTVL.